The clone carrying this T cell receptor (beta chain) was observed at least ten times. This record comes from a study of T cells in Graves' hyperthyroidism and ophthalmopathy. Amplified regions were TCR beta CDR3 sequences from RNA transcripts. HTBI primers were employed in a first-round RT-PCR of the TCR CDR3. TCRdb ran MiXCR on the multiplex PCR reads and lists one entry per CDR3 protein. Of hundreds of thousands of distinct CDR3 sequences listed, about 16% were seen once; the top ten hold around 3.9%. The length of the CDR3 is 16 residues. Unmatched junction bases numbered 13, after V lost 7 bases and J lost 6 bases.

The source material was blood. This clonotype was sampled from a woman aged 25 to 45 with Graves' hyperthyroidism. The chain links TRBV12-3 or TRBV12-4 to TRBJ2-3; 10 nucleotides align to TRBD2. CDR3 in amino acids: CASKSTLAGEADTQYF. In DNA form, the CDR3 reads TGTGCCAGCAAAAGTACTCTAGCGGGAGAGGCCGATACGCAGTATTTT.